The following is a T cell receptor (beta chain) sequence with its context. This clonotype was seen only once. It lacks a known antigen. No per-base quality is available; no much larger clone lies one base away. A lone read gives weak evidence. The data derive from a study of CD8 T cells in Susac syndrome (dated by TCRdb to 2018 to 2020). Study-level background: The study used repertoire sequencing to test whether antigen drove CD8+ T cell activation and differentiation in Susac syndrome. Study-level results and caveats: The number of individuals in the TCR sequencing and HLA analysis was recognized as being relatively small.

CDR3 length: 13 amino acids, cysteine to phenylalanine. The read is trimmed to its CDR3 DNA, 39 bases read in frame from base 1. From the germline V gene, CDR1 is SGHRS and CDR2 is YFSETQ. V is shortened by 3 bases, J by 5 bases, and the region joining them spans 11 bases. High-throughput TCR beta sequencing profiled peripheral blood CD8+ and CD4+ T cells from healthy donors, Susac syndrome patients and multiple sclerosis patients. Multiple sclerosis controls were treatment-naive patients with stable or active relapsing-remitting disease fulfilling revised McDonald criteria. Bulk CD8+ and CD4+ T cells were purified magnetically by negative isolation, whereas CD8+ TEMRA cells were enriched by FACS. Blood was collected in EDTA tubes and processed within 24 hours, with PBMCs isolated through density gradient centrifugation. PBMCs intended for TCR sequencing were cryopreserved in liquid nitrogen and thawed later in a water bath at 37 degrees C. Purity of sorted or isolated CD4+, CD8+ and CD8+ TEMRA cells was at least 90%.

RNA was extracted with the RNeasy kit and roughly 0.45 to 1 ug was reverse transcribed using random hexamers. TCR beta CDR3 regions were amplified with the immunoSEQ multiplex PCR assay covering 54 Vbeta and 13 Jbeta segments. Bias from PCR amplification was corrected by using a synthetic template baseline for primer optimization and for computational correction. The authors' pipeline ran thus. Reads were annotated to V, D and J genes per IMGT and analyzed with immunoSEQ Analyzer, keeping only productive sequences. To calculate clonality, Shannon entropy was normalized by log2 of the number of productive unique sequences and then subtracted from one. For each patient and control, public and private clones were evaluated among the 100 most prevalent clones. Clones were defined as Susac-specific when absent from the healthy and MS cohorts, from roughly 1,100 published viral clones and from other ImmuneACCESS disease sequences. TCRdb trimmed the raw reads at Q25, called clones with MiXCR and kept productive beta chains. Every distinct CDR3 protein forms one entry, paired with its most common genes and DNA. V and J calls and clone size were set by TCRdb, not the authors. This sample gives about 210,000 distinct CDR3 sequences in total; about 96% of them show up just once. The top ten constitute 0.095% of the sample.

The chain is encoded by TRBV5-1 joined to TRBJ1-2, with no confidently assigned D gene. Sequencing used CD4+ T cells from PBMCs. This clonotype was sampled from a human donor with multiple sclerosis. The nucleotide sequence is TGCGCCAGCAGCTCCTACAGTACTTATGGCTACACCTTC. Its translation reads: CASSSYSTYGYTF. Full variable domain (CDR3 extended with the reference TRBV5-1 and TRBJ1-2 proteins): KAGVTQTPRYLIKTRGQQVTLSCSPISGHRSVSWYQQTPGQGLQFLFEYFSETQRNKGNFPGRFSGRQFSNSRSEMNVSTLELGDSALYLCASSSYSTYGYTFGSGTRLTVV.